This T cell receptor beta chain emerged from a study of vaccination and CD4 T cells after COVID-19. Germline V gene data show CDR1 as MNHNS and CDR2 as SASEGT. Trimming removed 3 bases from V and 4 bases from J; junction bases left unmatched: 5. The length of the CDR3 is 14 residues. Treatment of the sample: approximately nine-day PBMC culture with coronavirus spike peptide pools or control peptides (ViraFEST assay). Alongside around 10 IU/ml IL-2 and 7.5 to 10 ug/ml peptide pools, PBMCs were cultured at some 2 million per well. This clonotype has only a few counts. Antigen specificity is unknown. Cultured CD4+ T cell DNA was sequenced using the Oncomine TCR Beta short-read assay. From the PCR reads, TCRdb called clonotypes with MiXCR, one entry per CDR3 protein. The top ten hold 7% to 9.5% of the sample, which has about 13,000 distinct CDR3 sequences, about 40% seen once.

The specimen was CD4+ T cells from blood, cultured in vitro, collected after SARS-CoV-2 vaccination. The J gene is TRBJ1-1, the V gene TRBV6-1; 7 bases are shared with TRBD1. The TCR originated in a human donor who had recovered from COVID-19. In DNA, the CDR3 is TGTGCCAGCAGTGAGCTAGGGGGCGGCACTGAAGCTTTCTTT. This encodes CASSELGGGTEAFF.